This T cell receptor beta chain was sequenced during a study of memory CD8 T cells in hepatitis C reinfection. Looking at the study overall: A positive HCV RNA test after two negatives ≥60 days apart defined reinfection. Late or post reinfection samples were taken 12 to 24 weeks after detection.

With V trimmed by 5 bases and J by 1 base, 3 bases remained unmatched. Germline-derived CDR1 and CDR2 are SGHAT and FQNNGV. The CDR3 runs to 16 residues. TCRdb's table, derived via immunoSEQ multiplex PCR, lists solely in-frame clones and lacks some. The sample gives approximately 46,000 clones, nearly 90% of which show up once; 0.72% is in the top ten. Time point of the sample: late/post reinfection, 12 to 24 weeks after detection. The sorted cells went straight to TCR sequencing with no prior in vitro expansion. At all three reinfection time points, viable CD3+ CD8+ CD45RO- cells from a couple of donors served as controls.

The TCR originated in a man between 18 and 29 years old with hepatitis C virus infection. The specimen was naive CD8+ T cells sorted from blood. This sequence joins TRBV11-2 and TRBJ2-3; 13 positions agree with TRBD2. The CDR3 nucleotides are TGTGCCAGCAGCATTGGGACTAGCGGGGGCACAGATACGCAGTATTTT. Its protein product is CASSIGTSGGTDTQYF. Looking up the rest from reference TRBV11-2 and TRBJ2-3 gives the full variable domain: EAGVAQSPRYKIIEKRQSVAFWCNPISGHATLYWYQQILGQGPKLLIQFQNNGVVDDSQLPKDRFSAERLKGVDSTLKIQPAKLEDSAVYLCASSIGTSGGTDTQYFGPGTRLTVL.